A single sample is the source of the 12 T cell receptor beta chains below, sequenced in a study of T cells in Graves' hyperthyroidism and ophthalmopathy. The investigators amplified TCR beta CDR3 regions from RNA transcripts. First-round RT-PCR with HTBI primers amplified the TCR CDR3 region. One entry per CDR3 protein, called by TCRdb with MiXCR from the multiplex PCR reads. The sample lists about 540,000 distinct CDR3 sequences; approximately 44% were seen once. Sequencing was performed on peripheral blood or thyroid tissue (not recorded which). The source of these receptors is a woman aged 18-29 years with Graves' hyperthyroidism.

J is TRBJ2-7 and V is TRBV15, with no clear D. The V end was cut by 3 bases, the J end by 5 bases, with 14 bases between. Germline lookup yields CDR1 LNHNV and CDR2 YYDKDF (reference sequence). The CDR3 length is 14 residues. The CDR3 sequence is CATSSEDLWDEQYF. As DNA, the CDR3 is TGTGCCACCAGCAGTGAGGACCTGTGGGACGAGCAGTACTTC. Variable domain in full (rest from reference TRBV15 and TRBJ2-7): DAMVIQNPRYQVTQFGKPVTLSCSQTLNHNVMYWYQQKSSQAPKLLFHYYDKDFNNEADTPDNFQSRRPNTSFCFLDIRSPGLGDTAMYLCATSSEDLWDEQYFGPGTRLTVT.

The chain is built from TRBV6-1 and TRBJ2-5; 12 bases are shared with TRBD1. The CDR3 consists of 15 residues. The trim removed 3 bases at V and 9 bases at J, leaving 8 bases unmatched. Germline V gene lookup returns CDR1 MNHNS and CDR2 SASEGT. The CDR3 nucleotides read TGTGCCAGCAGTGAGGGGACAGGGGGCAATCAGCCCCAGTACTTC. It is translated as CASSEGTGGNQPQYF.

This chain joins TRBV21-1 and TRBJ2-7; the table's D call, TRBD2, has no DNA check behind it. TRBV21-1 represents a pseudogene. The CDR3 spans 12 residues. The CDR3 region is CASSTSGDEQYF. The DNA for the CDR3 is TGTGCCAGCAGCACTAGCGGCGATGAGCAGTACTTC.

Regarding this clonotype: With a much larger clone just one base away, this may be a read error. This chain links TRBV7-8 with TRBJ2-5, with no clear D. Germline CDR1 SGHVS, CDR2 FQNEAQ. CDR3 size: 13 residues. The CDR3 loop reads CASSFSAQGTQYF. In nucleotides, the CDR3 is TGTGCCAGCAGCTTCTCGGCACAAGGGACCCAGTACTTC.

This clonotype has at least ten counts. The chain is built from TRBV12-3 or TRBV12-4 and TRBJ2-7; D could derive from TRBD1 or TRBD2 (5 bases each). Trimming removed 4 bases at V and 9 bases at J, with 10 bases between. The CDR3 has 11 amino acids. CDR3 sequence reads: CASSSRGWQYF. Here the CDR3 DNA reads TGTGCCAGCAGTTCTCGGGGCTGGCAGTACTTC.

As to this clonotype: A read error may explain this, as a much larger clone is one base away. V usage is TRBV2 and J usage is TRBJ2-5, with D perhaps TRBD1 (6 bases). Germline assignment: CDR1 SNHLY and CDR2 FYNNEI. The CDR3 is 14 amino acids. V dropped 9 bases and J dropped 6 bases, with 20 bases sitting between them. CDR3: CASGGTGSQKTQYF. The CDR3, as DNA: TGTGCCAGTGGGGGCACAGGGTCTCAGAAGACCCAGTACTTC.

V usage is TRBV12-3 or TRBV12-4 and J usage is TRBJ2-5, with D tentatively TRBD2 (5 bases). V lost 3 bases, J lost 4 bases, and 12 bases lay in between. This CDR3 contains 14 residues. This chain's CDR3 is CASSFYTEGETQYF. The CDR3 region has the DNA TGTGCCAGCAGTTTTTACACCGAGGGAGAGACCCAGTACTTC.

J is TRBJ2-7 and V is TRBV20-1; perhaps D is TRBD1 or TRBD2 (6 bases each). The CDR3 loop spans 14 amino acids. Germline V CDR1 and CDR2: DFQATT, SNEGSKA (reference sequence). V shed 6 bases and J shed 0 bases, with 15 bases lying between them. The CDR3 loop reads CSAKPPGASYEQYF. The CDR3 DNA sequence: TGCAGTGCCAAGCCTCCGGGGGCCTCCTACGAGCAGTACTTC.

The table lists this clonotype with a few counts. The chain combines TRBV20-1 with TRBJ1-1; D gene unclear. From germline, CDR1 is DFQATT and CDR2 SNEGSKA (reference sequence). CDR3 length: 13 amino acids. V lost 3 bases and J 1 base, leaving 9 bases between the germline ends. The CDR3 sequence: CSASGVQNTEAFF. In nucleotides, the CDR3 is TGCAGTGCTAGCGGGGTCCAGAACACTGAAGCTTTCTTT.

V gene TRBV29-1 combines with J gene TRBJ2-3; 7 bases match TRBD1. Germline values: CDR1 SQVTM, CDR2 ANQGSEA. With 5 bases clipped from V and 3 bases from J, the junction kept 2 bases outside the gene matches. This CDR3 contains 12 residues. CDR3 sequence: CSVSRGTDTQYF. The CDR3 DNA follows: TGCAGCGTTTCCAGGGGGACAGATACGCAGTATTTT.

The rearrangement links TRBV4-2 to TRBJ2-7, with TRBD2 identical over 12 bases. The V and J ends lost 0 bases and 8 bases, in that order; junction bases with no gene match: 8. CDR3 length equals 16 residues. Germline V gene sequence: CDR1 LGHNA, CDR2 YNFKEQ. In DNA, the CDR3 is TGTGCCAGCAGCCAAGAATTCGGACTAGCGGGAACCCAGCAGTACTTC. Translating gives CASSQEFGLAGTQQYF.

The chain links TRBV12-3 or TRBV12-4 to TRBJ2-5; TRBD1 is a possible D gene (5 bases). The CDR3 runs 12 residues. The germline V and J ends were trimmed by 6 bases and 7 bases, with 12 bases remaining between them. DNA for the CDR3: TGTGCCAGCAGAGATGGGGCAGGGACCCAGTACTTC. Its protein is CASRDGAGTQYF.